A single sample is the source of the 27 T cell receptor beta chains below, sequenced in a study of blood T cells in healthy people across ages. PCR was performed a second time for roughly 7 to 12 cycles using a sample-barcoded 5' primer and a J-beta primer mix. Via MiXCR, TCRdb re-called the 5' RACE reads, giving one row per CDR3 protein. The table records roughly 550,000 distinct CDR3 sequences, under 30% of them present only once. The sample was also reused in another study, on T cells of mothers and their children.

Material for sequencing was blood. These TCRs come from a boy aged 5 to 17 in good health.

The rearrangement joins TRBV7-9 to TRBJ2-2; 8 positions agree with TRBD1. Germline V gene lookup returns CDR1 SEHNR and CDR2 FQNEAQ (reference sequence). The CDR3 totals 16 residues. The J segment lost 1 base and the V segment lost 1 base, leaving 2 bases of the junction unmatched. The CDR3 coding sequence is TGTGCCAGCAGCTTAGAGACAGGGGAGAACACCGGGGAGCTGTTTTTT. Translating it yields CASSLETGENTGELFF. Full variable domain (outside the CDR3, taken from reference TRBV7-9 and TRBJ2-2): DTGVSQNPRHKITKRGQNVTFRCDPISEHNRLYWYRQTLGQGPEFLTYFQNEAQLEKSRLLSDRFSAERPKGSFSTLEIQRTEQGDSAMYLCASSLETGENTGELFFGEGSRLTVL.

This clonotype was found a few times. V and J are TRBV12-3 or TRBV12-4 and TRBJ2-1; D ambiguous. V lost 6 bases and J lost 7, with 19 bases in between. The CDR3 has 15 residues. The CDR3 DNA is TGTGCCAGCAGAGACGTATCCGGGCCTAGGAATGAGCAGTTCTTC. Translation: CASRDVSGPRNEQFF.

In its sample, this clonotype was seen a few times. The V call is TRBV2, the J call TRBJ2-2, with D possibly TRBD1 on 5 matching bases. The length of the CDR3 is 15 residues. Trimming took off 4 bases at V and 7 bases at J, with 16 bases between the two ends. Germline V gene data show CDR1 as SNHLY and CDR2 as FYNNEI. CDR3: CASSGIGDFGGELFF. In DNA form, the CDR3 reads TGTGCCAGCAGTGGTATAGGGGATTTTGGCGGGGAGCTGTTTTTT.

This clonotype was counted a few times. This sequence joins TRBV7-2 and TRBJ2-5; 7 bases fit TRBD1. The CDR3 is 15 amino acids. Germline CDR1 SGHTA, CDR2 FQGNSA. V trimming: 0 bases; J trimming: 4 bases; junction bases outside the gene matches: 5. The chain's CDR3 is CASSLAFSGGETQYF. For the CDR3, the DNA is TGTGCCAGCAGCTTAGCGTTTTCAGGGGGAGAGACCCAGTACTTC.

The chain uses TRBV4-3 and TRBJ2-5, with D perhaps assigned TRBD1 or TRBD2 (5 bases each). The germline V gene encodes CDR1 LGHNA and CDR2 YSLEER. The ends were cut back, 0 bases at V and 5 bases at J, with 10 bases in the middle. The CDR3 has 14 amino acids. The CDR3 here is CASSQDDGTETQYF. The CDR3 coding sequence is TGCGCCAGCAGCCAAGATGACGGGACGGAGACCCAGTACTTC.

The chain is built from TRBV3-1 and TRBJ1-6; perhaps TRBD1 as D (5 bases). Per germline, CDR1 LGHDT and CDR2 YNNKEL (reference sequence). The CDR3 spans 16 residues. V gave up 4 bases and J gave up 11 bases, with 21 bases separating them. This CDR3 reads CASSPNPEAGRTPLHF. The CDR3 nucleotides are TGTGCCAGCAGCCCCAACCCCGAGGCAGGGAGGACACCCCTCCACTTT.

This clonotype was observed a handful of times. The chain combines TRBV7-2 with TRBJ2-2, with D possibly TRBD1 on 6 matching bases. The ends were cut back, 6 bases at V and 6 bases at J, with 11 bases in the middle. Germline CDR1 reads SGHTA; CDR2 reads FQGNSA. There are 13 residues in the CDR3. CDR3 amino acids: CASRTRTAGELFF. As DNA, the CDR3 is TGTGCCAGCAGAACCAGGACAGCCGGGGAGCTGTTTTTT.

This clonotype was detected a few times. This chain links TRBV7-2 with TRBJ2-3; D call uncertain. CDR1 SGHTA and CDR2 FQGNSA come from the germline V gene. The CDR3 runs 14 residues. V lost 5 bases to trimming and J lost 3 bases, with 12 bases between them. CDR3 in amino acids: CASSPLGRTDTQYF. The CDR3 DNA is TGTGCCAGCAGCCCCTTGGGCCGTACAGATACGCAGTATTTT.

This clonotype was detected only a few times. A read error may explain this, as a much larger clone is one base away. The V call is TRBV6-2 or TRBV6-3, the J call TRBJ2-5, with TRBD2 identical over 12 bases. V trimming: 2 bases; J trimming: 4 bases; junction bases outside the gene matches: 2. Germline CDR1 MNHEY, CDR2 SVGEGT. The CDR3 is 15 amino acids. The CDR3 region is CASSYTSGGRETQYF. The CDR3 DNA sequence: TGTGCCAGCAGTTACACTAGCGGGGGGCGAGAGACCCAGTACTTC.

This rearrangement joins TRBV20-1 to TRBJ2-7; TRBD1 aligns across 8 bases. Germline-derived CDR1 and CDR2 are DFQATT and SNEGSKA (reference sequence). The CDR3 extends over 13 amino acids. J gave up 3 bases and V 5 bases, and 6 bases lay outside the gene matches. The CDR3 bases are TGCAGTGCTGAGGGGGACAGGCTCTACGAGCAGTACTTC. Translating gives CSAEGDRLYEQYF.

This clonotype was recorded a few times. This rearrangement joins TRBV9 to TRBJ1-1, with D perhaps matching TRBD1 (5 bases). V was pared by 0 bases and J by 4 bases, with 13 bases between. The CDR3 consists of 15 residues. Germline V gene sequence: CDR1 SGDLS, CDR2 YYNGEE. This chain's CDR3 is CASSVGGTGPTEAFF. The CDR3 DNA reads as TGTGCCAGCAGCGTAGGGGGAACGGGACCCACTGAAGCTTTCTTT.

The chain has TRBV7-9 and TRBJ2-3, with 9 bases fitting TRBD2. CDR3 length: 18 amino acids. Germline V CDR1 and CDR2: SEHNR, FQNEAQ (reference sequence). The ends lost 6 bases at V and 1 base at J; junction bases unmatched: 14. In nucleotides, the CDR3 is TGTGCCAGCAGTACAGACTCGGGACTAGCTCCCCGCACAGATACGCAGTATTTT. Protein: CASSTDSGLAPRTDTQYF. Based on the CDR3 plus reference TRBV7-9 and TRBJ2-3, the full variable domain is DTGVSQNPRHKITKRGQNVTFRCDPISEHNRLYWYRQTLGQGPEFLTYFQNEAQLEKSRLLSDRFSAERPKGSFSTLEIQRTEQGDSAMYLCASSTDSGLAPRTDTQYFGPGTRLTVL.

This clonotype was counted only a few times. As DNA, the CDR3 is TGTGCCAGCAGTTACGAGGGGAGAGGGTACGAGCAGTACTTC. This sequence encodes CASSYEGRGYEQYF. The chain uses TRBV6-5 and TRBJ2-5, with D perhaps assigned TRBD1 or TRBD2 (5 bases each). The J call may be wrong; the DNA end is better matched by TRBJ2-7. Germline values: CDR1 MNHEY, CDR2 SVGAGI. This CDR3 comprises 14 residues.

V usage is TRBV3-1 and J usage is TRBJ2-3; 10 bases align to TRBD1. V trimming: 4 bases; J trimming: 3 bases; junction bases outside the gene matches: 4. CDR1 is LGHDT and CDR2 is YNNKEL in the germline V gene (reference sequence). The CDR3 has 15 residues. CDR3 sequence: CASSRPGQGTDTQYF. CDR3 in DNA: TGTGCCAGCAGCCGTCCGGGACAGGGGACAGATACGCAGTATTTT.

This sequence joins TRBV20-1 and TRBJ1-6, with 8 nucleotides matching TRBD1. V shed 5 bases, J shed 7 bases, and the junction held 13 bases outside the gene matches. The CDR3 length is 16 residues. Germline V gene lookup returns CDR1 DFQATT and CDR2 SNEGSKA (reference sequence). This chain's CDR3 is CSAPILEQGGNSPLHF. For the CDR3, the DNA is TGCAGTGCTCCGATCCTCGAACAGGGGGGGAATTCACCCCTCCACTTT.

For this clonotype: The conserved final phenylalanine or tryptophan is absent from the CDR3, which likely points to a read error. The rearrangement uses TRBV7-9 and TRBJ2-1, with 13 bases matching TRBD2. The ends lost 5 bases at V and 8 bases at J; junction bases unmatched: 9. Germline V gives CDR1 SEHNR, CDR2 FQNEAQ (reference sequence). The CDR3 is 16 residues long. CDR3 coding DNA: TGTGCCAGCAGCCGTGGGACTAGCGGGACGAGGGATGAGCAGTTCCTC. It translates to CASSRGTSGTRDEQFL.

This clonotype was counted a few times. V is TRBV5-1 and J is TRBJ2-5; possibly TRBD2 for D (5 bases). Between the trimmed V and J ends, which lost 0 bases and 5 bases, there was a span of 11 bases. CDR3 length: 14 residues. Germline CDR1 is SGHRS and CDR2 is YFSETQ. As DNA, the CDR3 is TGCGCCAGCAGCTTGGGGCGGACTGAGGAGACCCAGTACTTC. This gives the protein CASSLGRTEETQYF. Filled out from reference TRBV5-1 and TRBJ2-5, the complete variable domain reads KAGVTQTPRYLIKTRGQQVTLSCSPISGHRSVSWYQQTPGQGLQFLFEYFSETQRNKGNFPGRFSGRQFSNSRSEMNVSTLELGDSALYLCASSLGRTEETQYFGPGTRLLVL.

This clonotype was seen a few times. The chain uses TRBV7-9 and TRBJ1-2; the D is unclear. Between the trimmed V and J ends, which lost 5 bases and 3 bases, there was a span of 16 bases. CDR3 size: 15 residues. CDR1 and CDR2 (germline): SEHNR, FQNEAQ (reference sequence). CDR3 region: CASSLLGVTDYGYTF. The CDR3 bases are TGTGCCAGCAGCCTCCTAGGAGTGACCGACTATGGCTACACCTTC. The whole variable domain, remainder taken from reference TRBV7-9 and TRBJ1-2, is DTGVSQNPRHKITKRGQNVTFRCDPISEHNRLYWYRQTLGQGPEFLTYFQNEAQLEKSRLLSDRFSAERPKGSFSTLEIQRTEQGDSAMYLCASSLLGVTDYGYTFGSGTRLTVV.

In this sample, this clonotype turned up a few times. Germline and junction disagree at one end, which may indicate a read error. This chain joins TRBV5-1 and TRBJ1-4; TRBD1 is a possible D gene (6 bases). Germline CDR1 reads SGHRS; CDR2 reads YFSETQ. The CDR3 runs 16 residues. CDR3 sequence: CANSLNGQGSSEKLFF. The DNA of the CDR3 is TGCGCCAACAGCTTGAACGGGCAGGGGAGTAGTGAAAAACTGTTTTTT.

The V and J genes are TRBV6-2 or TRBV6-3 and TRBJ1-2, with D possibly being TRBD1 (5 bases). V lost 4 bases to trimming and J lost 4 bases, with 16 bases between them. The CDR3 is made up of 15 amino acids. Per germline, CDR1 MNHEY and CDR2 SVGEGT. CDR3 sequence (DNA): TGTGCCAGCAGTTCGGGGCGAGGTTCGGGCTATGGCTACACCTTC. It specifies CASSSGRGSGYGYTF.

The chain links TRBV29-1 to TRBJ1-1; D ambiguous. This CDR3 spans 11 amino acids. The germline V and J ends were trimmed by 3 bases and 14 bases, with 16 bases remaining between them. The germline CDR1 and CDR2 sequences are SQVTM and ANQGSEA. The DNA of the CDR3 is TGCAGCGTTGAGTCTAGGGATTTGGGCTTCTTT. Translation gives CSVESRDLGFF.

This rearrangement joins TRBV12-3 or TRBV12-4 to TRBJ2-1, with 8 bases aligning to TRBD2. Trimming cost V 1 base and J 6 bases; bases outside gene matches: 5. This CDR3 spans 15 amino acids. Here the CDR3 DNA reads TGTGCCAGCAGTTTAGGAGCGGGAGTAGTCAATGAGCAGTTCTTC. Translated, it gives CASSLGAGVVNEQFF.

The CDR3 region has the DNA TGTGCCAGCAGCTCCGAGTGGGGGGGCAGCACAGATACGCAGTATTTT. Protein: CASSSEWGGSTDTQYF. V is TRBV7-2 and J is TRBJ2-3, with D perhaps TRBD2 (7 bases). The CDR3 covers 16 residues. Trimming shortened V by 4 bases and J by 0 bases, and 14 bases separated the two germline ends. CDR1 is SGHTA and CDR2 is FQGNSA in the germline V gene.

This clonotype was seen a few times. The chain uses TRBV14 and TRBJ2-4; D gene uncertain. Between the trimmed V and J ends, which lost 1 base and 0 bases, there was a span of 10 bases. The CDR3 contains 16 residues. Per the germline V gene, CDR1 is SGHDN and CDR2 is FVKESK. CDR3 coding DNA: TGTGCCAGCAGCCAAGGACCCACTATAGCCAAAAACATTCAGTACTTC. Encoded protein: CASSQGPTIAKNIQYF.

This clonotype was seen a few times. The chain has TRBV7-2 and TRBJ1-4; perhaps TRBD1 as D (6 bases). CDR3 size: 15 residues. V lost 4 bases and J 7 bases, leaving 16 bases between the germline ends. Germline-derived CDR1 and CDR2 are SGHTA and FQGNSA. The CDR3 region is CASSSQGSIGEKLFF. In DNA form, the CDR3 reads TGTGCCAGCAGCTCACAGGGTTCGATAGGTGAAAAACTGTTTTTT.

In this sample, this clonotype turned up many times. This chain links TRBV6-1 with TRBJ1-6; TRBD1 matches 8 bases. The CDR3 loop spans 15 amino acids. CDR1 MNHNS and CDR2 SASEGT come from the germline V gene. The V segment lost 2 bases and the J segment 8 bases; nucleotides outside the gene matches: 5. The CDR3 DNA is TGTGCCAGCAGTGAACAGACAGGGGACTATTCACCCCTCCACTTT. Its protein product is CASSEQTGDYSPLHF.

The chain uses TRBV4-3 and TRBJ1-2; tentative D call: TRBD1 (6 bases). This CDR3 has 13 residues. Germline loops: CDR1 LGHNA, CDR2 YSLEER. Trimming took off 6 bases at V and 7 bases at J, with 15 bases between the two ends. The CDR3 loop reads CASSSQGDGGYTF. CDR3 nucleotides: TGCGCCAGCAGTTCACAGGGTGACGGTGGCTACACCTTC.